This passage covers 20 T cell receptor beta chains from one sample sequenced in a study of blood T cell repertoires in COVID-19. TCRdb's copy holds only in-frame clones and misses some; the assay was immunoSEQ multiplex PCR. This table has around 240,000 clones, about 87% appearing once. The sample consisted of PBMCs or T cells enriched from blood (not recorded which). These receptor sequences come from a man aged 50 to 60 who had been exposed to COVID-19.

The rearrangement joins TRBV6-5 to TRBJ2-2, with a weak D call TRBD2 (6 bases). The V gene lost 6 bases and the J gene lost 6 bases, with 17 bases spanning the gap. Germline assignment: CDR1 MNHEY and CDR2 SVGAGI. CDR3 size: 15 residues. The CDR3 spells CASRAPGGFAGELFF. CDR3 bases: TGTGCCAGCAGGGCTCCTGGGGGGTTCGCCGGGGAGCTGTTTTTT.

This chain connects TRBV28 to TRBJ1-2, with 7 bases that match TRBD1. After removal of 3 bases from V and 7 bases from J, the junction contained 11 bases not matched to a gene. The length of the CDR3 is 15 residues. CDR1 and CDR2 from the germline V gene are MDHEN and SYDVKM. CDR3 nucleotide sequence: TGTGCCAGCAGTTTTGGGTCCCAGGGGGGACCTGGCTACACCTTC. Translating gives CASSFGSQGGPGYTF.

The chain recombines TRBV6-1 with TRBJ1-2, with D unclear. The CDR3 sequence is 14 residues long. V dropped 2 bases and J dropped 6 bases, with 13 bases sitting between them. From germline, CDR1 is MNHNS and CDR2 SASEGT. This CDR3 is CASSEIGLNDGYTF. CDR3 DNA: TGTGCCAGCAGTGAAATTGGGCTGAACGATGGCTACACCTTC.

The chain combines TRBV3-1 (or the pseudogene TRBV3-2) with TRBJ2-5, with D tentatively TRBD2 (6 bases). Looked up from germline, CDR1 is LGHDT and CDR2 is YNNKEL (reference sequence). The CDR3 is 13 amino acids. Trimming removed 3 bases from V and 5 bases from J, with 10 bases in between. The CDR3 DNA is TGTGCCAGCAGCCAGGGGGGTAGGGAGACCCAGTACTTC. Translating it yields CASSQGGRETQYF.

The chain carries TRBV19 and TRBJ1-1, with TRBD1 matching 9 bases. The germline V gene encodes CDR1 LNHDA and CDR2 SQIVND (reference sequence). The CDR3 totals 16 residues. The trim removed 3 bases at V and 4 bases at J, leaving 9 bases unmatched. CDR3 sequence: CASSMLGSDRGTEAFF. CDR3 nucleotide sequence: TGTGCCAGTAGTATGCTTGGATCGGACAGGGGCACTGAAGCTTTCTTT.

This clone was seen only a few times. This chain links TRBV29-1 with TRBJ2-6, with D possibly matching TRBD2 (5 bases). The germline gives CDR1 SQVTM, CDR2 ANQGSEA. V shed 4 bases and J shed 2 bases, with 6 bases lying between them. The CDR3 is made up of 13 amino acids. The CDR3 region has the DNA TGCAGCGTTGGAGGGACTGGGGCCAACGTCCTGACTTTC. This sequence encodes CSVGGTGANVLTF.

V usage is TRBV19 and J usage is TRBJ2-1; tentatively, D is TRBD2 (6 bases). CDR1 is LNHDA, CDR2 SQIVND, per germline (reference sequence). CDR3 length: 14 residues. Trimming pared 6 bases from V and 4 bases from J, leaving 13 bases between. The DNA for the CDR3 is TGTGCCAGTAGATTCCGGGACTTTTACAATGAGCAGTTCTTC. This encodes CASRFRDFYNEQFF.

The chain carries TRBV5-6 and TRBJ1-4; tentative D call: TRBD1 (5 bases). Trimming took off 3 bases at V and 8 bases at J, with 11 bases between the two ends. Germline V gene data show CDR1 as SGHDT and CDR2 as YYEEEE. The length of the CDR3 is 13 residues. The CDR3 DNA follows: TGTGCCAGCAGCTGGGGGGTTAGGGAAAAACTGTTTTTT. Translated: CASSWGVREKLFF.

V is TRBV7-9 and J is TRBJ1-1; weak D call: TRBD1 (5 bases). Germline lookup yields CDR1 SEHNR and CDR2 FQNEAQ (reference sequence). V was clipped by 10 bases and J by 5 bases, with 17 bases between them. The CDR3 runs 13 residues. This CDR3 reads CATLKGFGTEAFF. The CDR3 DNA sequence: TGTGCCACCCTTAAGGGGTTCGGGACTGAAGCTTTCTTT.

V usage is TRBV28 and J usage is TRBJ2-1; D uncertain. This CDR3 contains 12 residues. Germline CDR1 and CDR2: MDHEN and SYDVKM. V was cut by 2 bases and J by 6 bases, with 5 bases left in between. The CDR3 loop is CASSLLVNEQFF. The CDR3, as DNA: TGTGCCAGCAGTTTACTCGTCAATGAGCAGTTCTTC.

The genes are TRBV9 and TRBJ2-1, with 10 bases that match TRBD2. Trimming at V came to 0 bases and at J to 0 bases, leaving 9 bases not matched to a gene. There are 19 residues in the CDR3. The germline gives CDR1 SGDLS, CDR2 YYNGEE. The CDR3 DNA is TGTGCCAGCAGCGTAGGGATCGGACTAGCGGCGAGCTCCTACAATGAGCAGTTCTTC. Its protein product is CASSVGIGLAASSYNEQFF.

V and J are TRBV5-1 and TRBJ1-3, with 11 nucleotides matching TRBD1. This CDR3 comprises 15 residues. Losses at the gene ends were 4 bases for V and 4 bases for J; bases not matched to a gene: 4. Germline lookup yields CDR1 SGHRS and CDR2 YFSETQ. The CDR3 bases are TGCGCCAGCAGCAGGACAGGGGGCTCCGGAAACACCATATATTTT. The encoded protein is CASSRTGGSGNTIYF.

This clone was counted a single time. The gene calls are TRBV27 and TRBJ1-1; the match to TRBD1 covers 8 bases. The CDR3 totals 15 residues. Germline CDR1 and CDR2: MNHEY and SMNVEV (reference sequence). V shed 6 bases and J 4 bases; nucleotides not matched to a gene: 10. CDR3 coding DNA: TGTGCCAGCAGGCGAACAGGGGGGCCGACCACTGAAGCTTTCTTT. Residues: CASRRTGGPTTEAFF.

The chain combines TRBV6-1 with TRBJ2-5; 9 bases are a match to TRBD2. The J segment lost 5 bases and the V segment lost 2 bases, leaving 15 bases of the junction unmatched. This CDR3 spans 18 amino acids. CDR1 and CDR2 from the germline V gene are MNHNS and SASEGT. The DNA for the CDR3 is TGTGCCAGCAGTGAACGTGTGGCGGCTAGCGGGAAAGCGGAGACCCAGTACTTC. Protein product: CASSERVAASGKAETQYF.

The chain carries TRBV7-6 and TRBJ1-1; TRBD1 might be the D (6 bases). V lost 6 bases and J 6 bases, leaving 14 bases between the germline ends. In germline, CDR1 is SGHVS, CDR2 FNYEAQ. The CDR3 length is 13 residues. The CDR3 spells CASRTGQVAEAFF. The DNA of the CDR3 is TGTGCCAGCAGGACAGGTCAGGTGGCTGAAGCTTTCTTT.

J is TRBJ2-3 and V is TRBV5-1; D is perhaps TRBD2 (5 bases). The CDR3 extends over 16 amino acids. Germline V gives CDR1 SGHRS, CDR2 YFSETQ. Trimming shortened V by 2 bases and J by 4 bases, and 17 bases separated the two germline ends. In DNA, the CDR3 is TGCGCCAGCAGCTTAGGCGAGGGCAATCGCGCAGATACGCAGTATTTT. Protein product: CASSLGEGNRADTQYF.

The CDR3 is CASSSRGPNQPQHF. CDR3 DNA: TGTGCCAGCAGTAGCAGGGGGCCCAATCAGCCCCAGCATTTT. V is TRBV2 and J is TRBJ1-5, with 8 bases fitting TRBD1. The CDR3 consists of 14 residues. J lost 3 bases, V lost 5 bases, and 3 bases had no gene match. CDR1 SNHLY and CDR2 FYNNEI come from the germline V gene.

This rearrangement joins TRBV9 to TRBJ1-2; unclear D gene. From germline, CDR1 is SGDLS and CDR2 YYNGEE. This CDR3 region has 14 residues. Trimming left V 4 bases short and J 7 bases short, with 17 bases between. The CDR3 coding sequence is TGTGCCAGCAGCCCCGTGAGAGGTTCGTTTGGCTACACCTTC. Translation gives CASSPVRGSFGYTF.

The genes are TRBV5-6 and TRBJ2-3; D possibly corresponds to TRBD2 (7 bases). V shed 0 bases and J shed 5 bases, with 19 bases lying between them. Germline V gives CDR1 SGHDT, CDR2 YYEEEE. The CDR3 has 17 residues. The CDR3 DNA reads TGTGCCAGCAGCTTGGAAGGCGGGGGCCTTGAGGGAGATACGCAGTATTTT. Protein product: CASSLEGGGLEGDTQYF.

The CDR3: CASSMTLGADTQYF. In DNA, the CDR3 is TGTGCCAGCAGCATGACTTTAGGCGCAGATACGCAGTATTTT. The chain recombines TRBV11-2 with TRBJ2-3; D remains unclear. The germline gives CDR1 SGHAT, CDR2 FQNNGV. This CDR3 comprises 14 residues. V lost 5 bases, J lost 4 bases, and 13 bases lay in between.